The present TCR beta chain was sequenced within a study of PD-1 and CTLA-4 blockade in melanoma (dated by TCRdb to the early 2020s). Context from the whole study: The study compared how PD-1 blockade and CTLA-4 blockade affected the melanoma-reactive CD8 T cell response in patients with melanoma.

Library generation was performed with the immunoSEQ multiplex PCR assay. TCRdb limited this immuneACCESS table to in-frame rearrangements with V and J called. A share of clones is missing; checked studies link under half to unresolved V genes, and the rest is unexplained. The sample contains tens of thousands of clones, 91% of them found a single time. The ten largest account for over 6.5% of the sample. Notes on this clone: Its antigen remains unidentified. Base qualities are not provided; no much larger clone lies one nucleotide away.

Reading the germline V gene (reference sequence) gives CDR1 GTSNPN and CDR2 SVGIG. The CDR3 numbers 13 residues from cysteine through phenylalanine. Only the CDR3 DNA stays, 39 bases, in frame from base 1. V and J are truncated by 1 base and 6 bases respectively, leaving an intervening sequence of 10 bases. The chain is made from TRBV30 and TRBJ1-5, with no confidently assigned D gene. The sample was CD8+ T cells from peripheral blood, taken from a patient given anti-PD-1 treatment. The receptor's source is a human donor with melanoma. The nucleotide sequence is given as TGTGCCTGGAGTGACGAAAGGGTTCAGCCCCAGCATTTT. Translation gives CAWSDERVQPQHF. This CDR3, with the reference TRBV30 and TRBJ1-5 proteins standing in past its ends, gives the full variable domain SQTIHQWPATLVQPVGSPLSLECTVEGTSNPNLYWYRQAAGRGLQLLFYSVGIGQISSEVPQNLSASRPQDRQFILSSKKLLLSDSGFYLCAWSDERVQPQHFGDGTRLSIL.